The T cell receptor beta chain described here comes from a study of T cell changes during pregnancy in multiple sclerosis (dated 2019 in TCRdb). Looking at the study overall: The study looked at changes in the T cell repertoire across pregnancy in women with multiple sclerosis.

The library came from the immunoSEQ multiplex PCR assay. In TCRdb, the immuneACCESS table is reduced to in-frame sequences with V and J assigned. These tables do not hold every clone; where another copy was compared, an unresolved V gene accounts for under half, and the others remain unexplained. The sample table contains 55,000 to 85,000 clones; only one count was recorded for 92% of them. About 1.5% of the sample goes to the ten largest clones. From the cysteine through the phenylalanine, the CDR3 covers 16 amino acids. Of all the DNA, just the CDR3 is kept, 48 bases in frame from base 1. V is reduced by 3 bases and J by 1 base, leaving a spacing of 10 bases between them. CDR1 MNHEY and CDR2 SMNVEV were looked up in the germline V gene (reference sequence). Note on this clone: Its antigen remains undetermined. Per-base quality was not reported, and no clone a single base away is much larger than it.

Recombination linked TRBV27 to TRBJ2-6; the D gene is perhaps TRBD1, on 5 matching bases. The receptor was isolated from a female donor with multiple sclerosis, enrolled in a pregnancy study. The material sequenced was peripheral blood, taken after pregnancy. The DNA is TGTGCCAGCAGTTTGGCCAGGGTTTCTGGGGCCAACGTCCTGACTTTC. Protein translation: CASSLARVSGANVLTF.